This T cell receptor beta chain was obtained from a study of identical twins. Study-wide points: Abundant cord blood beta clonotypes carried fewer insertions; memory repertoires showed none.

This clonotype was detected ten times or more. What it binds is not known. The donors were all healthy and Caucasian. Carrying unique molecular identifiers, the cDNA also gained a universal primer site through template switching. TCRdb called the 5' RACE reads again in MiXCR, with one record for every CDR3 protein. The table includes 450,000 or so distinct CDR3 sequences, roughly an eighth detected once. The sample also formed part of further work on yellow fever vaccine responses in identical twins.

Sequenced sample: CD4+ T cells sorted from blood. This receptor was identified in a woman between 18 and 29 years old in good health.

The CDR3 DNA reads TGCAGCGTCGCTCAGACAGGGTGGACTGAAGCTTTCTTT. Translating gives CSVAQTGWTEAFF. The rearrangement joins TRBV29-1 to TRBJ1-1, with 7 bases that match TRBD1. The V gene's germline CDR1 is SQVTM and CDR2 ANQGSEA. The CDR3 runs to 13 residues. Trimming took 6 bases from V and 5 from J; bases not matched to a gene: 9.